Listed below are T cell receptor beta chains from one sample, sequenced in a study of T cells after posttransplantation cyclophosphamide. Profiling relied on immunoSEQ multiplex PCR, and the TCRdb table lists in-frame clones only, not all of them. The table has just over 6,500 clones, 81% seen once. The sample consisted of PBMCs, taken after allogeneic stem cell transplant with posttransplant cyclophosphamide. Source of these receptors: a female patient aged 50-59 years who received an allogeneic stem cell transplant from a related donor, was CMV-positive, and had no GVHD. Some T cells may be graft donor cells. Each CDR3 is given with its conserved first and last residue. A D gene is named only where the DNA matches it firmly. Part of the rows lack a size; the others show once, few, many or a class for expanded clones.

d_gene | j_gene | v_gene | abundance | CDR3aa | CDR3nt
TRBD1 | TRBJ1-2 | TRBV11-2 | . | CASSLAGRQGGYTF | TGTGCCAGCAGCTTAGCGGGGCGACAGGGTGGCTACACCTTC
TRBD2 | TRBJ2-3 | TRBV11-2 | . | CASSLATSGPPSTDTQYF | TGTGCCAGCAGCTTAGCTACTAGCGGACCTCCTAGCACAGATACGCAGTATTTT
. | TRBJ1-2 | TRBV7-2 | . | CASSRPGNYGYTF | TGTGCCAGCAGCAGACCAGGGAACTATGGCTACACCTTC
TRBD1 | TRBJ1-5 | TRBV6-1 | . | CARRQGDDQPQHF | TGTGCCAGACGACAGGGGGATGATCAGCCCCAGCATTTT
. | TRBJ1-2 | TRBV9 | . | CASSTPGSYGYTF | TGTGCCAGCAGCACTCCAGGCTCCTATGGCTACACCTTC
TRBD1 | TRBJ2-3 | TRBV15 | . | CATSRSRTGFITDTQYF | TGTGCCACCAGCAGATCACGGACAGGGTTCATTACAGATACGCAGTATTTT
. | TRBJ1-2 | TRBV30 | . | CAWYAGSANYGYTF | TGTGCCTGGTACGCCGGGTCAGCTAACTATGGCTACACCTTC
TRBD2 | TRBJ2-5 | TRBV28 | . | CASSLRGTSGQETQYF | TGTGCCAGCAGTTTAAGAGGGACTAGCGGACAAGAGACCCAGTACTTC
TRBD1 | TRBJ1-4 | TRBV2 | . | CASRGQQPTTKLFF | TGTGCCAGCAGGGGACAGCAACCGACGACAAAACTGTTTTTT
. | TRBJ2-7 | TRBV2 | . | CASSPGTFIYEQYF | TGTGCCAGCAGCCCCGGGACTTTTATTTACGAGCAGTACTTC
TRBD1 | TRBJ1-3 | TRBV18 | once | CASSTGTGLRGNTIYF | TGTGCCAGCTCAACTGGGACAGGACTTAGGGGAAACACCATATATTTT
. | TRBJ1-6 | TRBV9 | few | CASSAAGRGNSPLHF | TGTGCCAGCAGCGCGGCGGGGCGGGGGAATTCACCCCTCCACTTT
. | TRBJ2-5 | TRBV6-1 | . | CASSPQETQYF | TGTGCCAGCAGTCCTCAAGAGACCCAGTACTTC
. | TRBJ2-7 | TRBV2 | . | CASNWDNYEQYF | TGTGCCAGCAATTGGGACAACTACGAGCAGTACTTC
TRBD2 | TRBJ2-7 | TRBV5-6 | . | CASSLYLAGGPYEQYF | TGTGCCAGCAGCTTGTATCTAGCGGGGGGCCCTTACGAGCAGTACTTC
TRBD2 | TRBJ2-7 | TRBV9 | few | CASSALAGGPSYEQYF | TGTGCCAGCAGCGCGCTAGCGGGAGGGCCCTCGTACGAGCAGTACTTC
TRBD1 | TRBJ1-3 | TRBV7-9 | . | CASSWDRAGNTIYF | TGTGCCAGCAGCTGGGACAGGGCTGGAAACACCATATATTTT
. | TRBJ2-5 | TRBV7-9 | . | CASSPGFETQYF | TGTGCCAGCAGCCCCGGGTTTGAGACCCAGTACTTC
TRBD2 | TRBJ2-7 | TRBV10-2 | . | CASSPPRLAGNYEQYF | TGCGCCAGCAGCCCCCCCAGACTAGCGGGGAACTACGAGCAGTACTTC
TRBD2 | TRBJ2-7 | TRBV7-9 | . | CASSYEGLAGYEQYF | TGTGCCAGCAGCTACGAGGGACTAGCGGGGTACGAGCAGTACTTC
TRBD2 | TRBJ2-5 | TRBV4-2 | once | CASSQDGTGGTPGTQYF | TGTGCCAGCAGCCAAGATGGGACCGGGGGGACCCCAGGGACCCAGTACTTC
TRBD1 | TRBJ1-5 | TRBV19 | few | CASSNGTGRSNQPQHF | TGTGCCAGTAGTAATGGGACAGGGAGAAGCAATCAGCCCCAGCATTTT
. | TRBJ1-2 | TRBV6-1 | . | CASSDYREGFYGYTF | TGTGCCAGCAGTGATTACAGGGAGGGGTTCTATGGCTACACCTTC
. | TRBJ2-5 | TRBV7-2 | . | CASSFLHWETQYF | TGTGCCAGCAGCTTCTTACATTGGGAGACCCAGTACTTC